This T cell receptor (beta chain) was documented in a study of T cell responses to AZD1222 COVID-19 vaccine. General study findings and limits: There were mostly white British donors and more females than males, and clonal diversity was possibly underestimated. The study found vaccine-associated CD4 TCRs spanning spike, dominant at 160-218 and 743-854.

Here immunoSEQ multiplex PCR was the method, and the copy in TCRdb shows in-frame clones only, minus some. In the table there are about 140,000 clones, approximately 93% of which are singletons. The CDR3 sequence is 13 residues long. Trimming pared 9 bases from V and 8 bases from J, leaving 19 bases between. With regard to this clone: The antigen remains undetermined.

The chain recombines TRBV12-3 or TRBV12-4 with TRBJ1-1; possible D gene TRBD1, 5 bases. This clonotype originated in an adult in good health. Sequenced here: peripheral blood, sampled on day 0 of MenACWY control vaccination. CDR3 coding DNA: TGTGCCAGTATACAGGTAGCCGAGGGGGAAGCTTTCTTT. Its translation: CASIQVAEGEAFF.